The 18 T cell receptor beta chains below were found in one sample sequenced in a study of technical replicates of blood from several donors. The protocol was immunoSEQ multiplex PCR, while the TCRdb copy is restricted to in-frame clones and leaves out a portion. The repertoire holds around 57,000 clones, 85% to 95% seen once, with 0.2% to 0.25% in the top ten. Sequenced: T cells isolated from PBMCs. All receptors come from a human donor in good health.

This chain connects TRBV23-1 to TRBJ2-1; 9 bases are shared with TRBD1. TRBV23-1 has ORF status, its function being uncertain. The CDR3 totals 21 residues. V was pared by 3 bases and J by 4 bases, with 22 bases of the junction left unmatched. Here the CDR3 DNA reads TGCGCCAGCAGTCACCAAAACCCCCCGCCACGACAGGGGGTTTCGTACAATGAGCAGTTCTTC. The encoded protein is CASSHQNPPPRQGVSYNEQFF.

The chain joins TRBV15 to TRBJ2-1; no firm D call. This CDR3 has 11 amino acids. Germline-derived CDR1 and CDR2 are LNHNV and YYDKDF (reference sequence). Trimming pared 0 bases from V and 10 bases from J, leaving 4 bases between. In DNA, the CDR3 is TGTGCCACCAGCAGAGACCAGGAGCAGTTCTTC. It yields the protein CATSRDQEQFF. The full variable domain, in which reference TRBV15 and TRBJ2-1 provide the parts outside the CDR3, is DAMVIQNPRYQVTQFGKPVTLSCSQTLNHNVMYWYQQKSSQAPKLLFHYYDKDFNNEADTPDNFQSRRPNTSFCFLDIRSPGLGDTAMYLCATSRDQEQFFGPGTRLTVL.

The rearrangement joins TRBV7-9 to TRBJ2-1; 10 nucleotides agree with TRBD2. The length of the CDR3 is 17 residues. Germline trimming cut 5 bases from V and 0 bases from J; bases unmatched to any gene: 7. CDR1 and CDR2 from the germline V gene are SEHNR and FQNEAQ (reference sequence). The CDR3, as DNA: TGTGCCAGCAGCCTTGGACTAGCGGATACCTCCTACAATGAGCAGTTCTTC. Protein product: CASSLGLADTSYNEQFF.

The chain couples TRBV7-8 to TRBJ2-7, with TRBD1 matching over 9 bases. Per the germline V gene, CDR1 is SGHVS and CDR2 is FQNEAQ. The V and J ends lost 5 bases and 5 bases, in that order; junction bases with no gene match: 10. The CDR3 extends over 15 amino acids. For the CDR3, the DNA is TGTGCCAGCAGCCCACCATCTCGGACAGGGGACGAGCAGTACTTC. Translated, it gives CASSPPSRTGDEQYF.

The CDR3 here is CASSYGTSGGYEQYF. The CDR3 DNA reads as TGTGCCAGCAGCTACGGGACTAGCGGGGGGTACGAGCAGTACTTC. V gene TRBV7-6 combines with J gene TRBJ2-7; the match to TRBD2 covers 15 bases. The junction had 2 bases not matched to a gene; V was cut back by 4 bases and J by 4 bases. This CDR3 spans 15 amino acids. Germline assignment: CDR1 SGHVS and CDR2 FNYEAQ.

This clone was recorded once. The V and J genes are TRBV28 and TRBJ2-6, with a weak D call TRBD1 (6 bases). The V and J ends lost 8 bases and 0 bases respectively, with 20 bases between them. The CDR3 has 18 residues. Germline CDR1 and CDR2: MDHEN and SYDVKM. The chain's CDR3 is CASGVSRGHSSGANVLTF. The DNA for the CDR3 is TGTGCCAGCGGAGTTTCAAGGGGACACAGCTCTGGGGCCAACGTCCTGACTTTC.

V usage is TRBV7-9 and J usage is TRBJ2-3; possibly TRBD1 for D (6 bases). CDR3 length: 16 amino acids. V was trimmed by 3 bases and J by 8 bases, leaving 21 bases between them. CDR1 and CDR2 from the germline V gene are SEHNR and FQNEAQ (reference sequence). CDR3 coding DNA: TGTGCCAGCAGCTTCAGGCCCAACGAACAGGGTATTACGCAGTATTTT. It translates to CASSFRPNEQGITQYF.

The CDR3 region has the DNA TGCAGCGTGCAAGGAACATACAGGGTCTATGAGCAGTTCTTC. Translating gives CSVQGTYRVYEQFF. The chain uses TRBV29-1 and TRBJ2-1; possible D gene TRBD1, 6 bases. CDR1 is SQVTM and CDR2 is ANQGSEA in the germline V gene. V lost 6 bases and J 8 bases, leaving 20 bases between the germline ends. The CDR3 loop spans 14 amino acids.

This rearrangement joins TRBV11-2 to TRBJ1-2; 7 bases align to TRBD1. The trim removed 5 bases at V and 5 bases at J, leaving 14 bases unmatched. This CDR3 spans 16 amino acids. Germline CDR1 reads SGHAT; CDR2 reads FQNNGV. The CDR3: CASSESRDRTTYGYTF. CDR3 in DNA: TGTGCCAGCAGCGAATCCCGGGACAGAACTACTTATGGCTACACCTTC. Full variable domain (outside the CDR3, taken from reference TRBV11-2 and TRBJ1-2): EAGVAQSPRYKIIEKRQSVAFWCNPISGHATLYWYQQILGQGPKLLIQFQNNGVVDDSQLPKDRFSAERLKGVDSTLKIQPAKLEDSAVYLCASSESRDRTTYGYTFGSGTRLTVV.

CDR3 sequence (DNA): TGTGCCAGCAGTTTGGCAGGGTTGAATTCTGGCTACACCTTC. It specifies CASSLAGLNSGYTF. The chain links TRBV28 to TRBJ1-2; maybe TRBD1 (5 bases). The CDR3 runs to 14 residues. V dropped 3 bases and J dropped 7 bases, with 15 bases sitting between them. CDR1 and CDR2 (germline): MDHEN, SYDVKM.

The chain links TRBV10-2 to TRBJ1-1; perhaps TRBD1 as D (5 bases). The CDR3 runs 12 residues. CDR1 is WSHSY and CDR2 is SAAADI in the germline V gene. Trimming stripped 6 bases from V and 7 bases from J, with 12 bases between. The CDR3 DNA sequence: TGCGCCAGCAGAACAGGTGTCGGTGAAGCTTTCTTT. As protein: CASRTGVGEAFF.

V is TRBV10-1 and J is TRBJ2-7; 10 nucleotides agree with TRBD2. CDR3 length: 17 residues. V was clipped by 3 bases and J by 4 bases; unmatched bases: 12. CDR1 is WNHNN and CDR2 is SYGVQD in the germline V gene (reference sequence). The CDR3 sequence is CASSDMASSGRLYEQYF. CDR3 nucleotide sequence: TGCGCCAGCAGTGATATGGCCTCTAGCGGGAGATTGTACGAGCAGTACTTC.

This chain links TRBV10-3 with TRBJ2-5, with a weak D call TRBD1 (6 bases). The CDR3 loop spans 19 amino acids. Germline V gene sequence: CDR1 ENHRY, CDR2 SYGVKD. The germline V and J ends were trimmed by 1 base and 2 bases, with 23 bases remaining between them. The CDR3 loop is CAISELGHHLNDRQETQYF. The CDR3 DNA sequence: TGTGCCATCAGTGAGTTGGGACATCACCTAAACGACAGGCAAGAGACCCAGTACTTC.

J is TRBJ2-7 and V is TRBV5-1; D uncertain. Trimming pared 1 base from V and 3 bases from J, leaving 5 bases between. CDR3 size: 12 residues. Germline V gene data show CDR1 as SGHRS and CDR2 as YFSETQ. This CDR3 reads CASSLTNYEQYF. Written as DNA, the CDR3 is TGCGCCAGCAGCTTGACTAACTACGAGCAGTACTTC.

The J gene is TRBJ2-1, the V gene TRBV29-1; TRBD2 aligns across 14 bases. The germline V gene has CDR1 SQVTM and CDR2 ANQGSEA. Trimming at V came to 6 bases and at J to 0 bases, leaving 7 bases not matched to a gene. This CDR3 has 17 residues. The CDR3 spells CSVAWTSGGSSYNEQFF. The CDR3 region has the DNA TGCAGCGTCGCCTGGACTAGCGGGGGGAGCTCCTACAATGAGCAGTTCTTC.

The chain carries TRBV28 and TRBJ2-1, with 9 nucleotides matching TRBD2. Germline V gene sequence: CDR1 MDHEN, CDR2 SYDVKM. Trimming removed 6 bases from V and 3 bases from J; junction bases left unmatched: 9. The length of the CDR3 is 16 residues. The CDR3 DNA reads TGTGCCAGCAGGTCGGACGCGGGGGGGGGCTACAATGAGCAGTTCTTC. Its translation is CASRSDAGGGYNEQFF. The variable domain in full, completed from reference TRBV28 and TRBJ2-1, reads DVKVTQSSRYLVKRTGEKVFLECVQDMDHENMFWYRQDPGLGLRLIYFSYDVKMKEKGDIPEGYSVSREKKERFSLILESASTNQTSMYLCASRSDAGGGYNEQFFGPGTRLTVL.

The J gene is TRBJ2-3, the V gene TRBV9; TRBD2 matches 10 bases. This CDR3 is 15 amino acids long. The V and J ends lost 0 bases and 6 bases, in that order; junction bases with no gene match: 4. CDR1 is SGDLS and CDR2 is YYNGEE in the germline V gene. The CDR3 reads CASSVERGGEDTQYF. CDR3 DNA: TGTGCCAGCAGCGTAGAGCGGGGGGGCGAGGATACGCAGTATTTT.

The chain carries TRBV7-3 and TRBJ2-3, with D unresolved. The germline CDR1 and CDR2 sequences are SGHTA and FQGTGA. The CDR3 is 15 residues long. V was trimmed by 8 bases and J by 0 bases, leaving 15 bases between them. The CDR3 region has the DNA TGTGCCAGCTCGAATGGCGGAGCTAGCACAGATACGCAGTATTTT. It yields the protein CASSNGGASTDTQYF. The full variable domain, completed using reference TRBV7-3 and TRBJ2-3, is GAGVSQTPSNKVTEKGKYVELRCDPISGHTALYWYRQSLGQGPEFLIYFQGTGAADDSGLPNDRFFAVRPEGSVSTLKIQRTERGDSAVYLCASSNGGASTDTQYFGPGTRLTVL.